This T cell receptor (beta chain) emerged from a study of cytomegalovirus exposure and HLA in healthy donors (dated by TCRdb to about 2017). Looking at the study overall: According to a later analysis, the 120 or so validation repertoires were produced on the same platform as the 666 repertoires of the first cohort. Besides the first cohort of about 730 subjects, a separate validation cohort made up of some 110 different subjects was used. High-throughput TCR immunosequencing, statistical association of individual TCRs with disease status, and machine learning were combined to predict cytomegalovirus infection status. The aim of the study was to test whether cataloging public T cell receptors could identify signatures of past pathogen exposure.

About this clone: The clone's antigen remains unknown. Qualities for individual bases were not recorded, and no much larger clone is one base off.

The library relied on the immunoSEQ multiplex PCR assay. The paper's data handling went like this. A statistical classification framework was built for diagnosing cytomegalovirus status from the catalog of TCR beta chain sequences. This is the immuneACCESS table as TCRdb keeps it, with only in-frame sequences that have V and J called. A part of the clones is gone; compared with another copy, unresolved V genes explain less than half, and the rest is unexplained. V and J calls and clone size come straight from that table; D and trimming were deduced from the DNA. This sample is represented by some 140,000 clones; 86% of them were singletons. About 20% of the sample is held by the ten biggest clonotypes. On the study overall, not on this receptor specifically: All 120 or so repertoires were used to score co-occurrence in the validation cohort in a later analysis, because that analysis had no HLA typing for the cohort. In vitro tests confirmed that a few of the cytomegalovirus-associated TCR beta chains recognize cytomegalovirus antigens. The study listed approximately 150 TCR beta chains as associated with cytomegalovirus. The authors suggested that the approach could potentially be extended to other disease states and immunological phenotypes. Subsequent analysis determined that TCRs grouped into clusters in the first cohort also showed a tendency toward co-occurrence across the 130 or so validation repertoires, and 85% to 95% of cluster scores exceeded 0. The classifier was reported to diagnose cytomegalovirus status with high specificity and sensitivity in both the original cohort and the validation cohort. While some public TCRs were present in many individuals, most TCR sequences turned up only very rarely across donors.

The trim is 0 bases for V and 0 bases for J, with a gap of 12 bases between the germline ends. Its CDR3 holds 16 amino acids, cysteine through phenylalanine. The only DNA kept is the CDR3, 48 bases in frame from the first base. Based on the germline V gene, the CDR1 and CDR2 sequences are LGHNA and YNFKEQ. The donors were included in the validation cohort of over a hundred subjects, a group kept apart from the roughly 680-subject first cohort. The source is a man in his late teens or twenties in good health and CMV-seropositive. The sequence is built from TRBV4-2 and TRBJ2-7, with TRBD2 as a weak D call on 6 bases. The sample taken for sequencing was PBMCs. The base sequence is TGTGCCAGCAGCCAAGATCCGGGACTCCTCTCCTACGAGCAGTACTTC. This is translated as CASSQDPGLLSYEQYF.